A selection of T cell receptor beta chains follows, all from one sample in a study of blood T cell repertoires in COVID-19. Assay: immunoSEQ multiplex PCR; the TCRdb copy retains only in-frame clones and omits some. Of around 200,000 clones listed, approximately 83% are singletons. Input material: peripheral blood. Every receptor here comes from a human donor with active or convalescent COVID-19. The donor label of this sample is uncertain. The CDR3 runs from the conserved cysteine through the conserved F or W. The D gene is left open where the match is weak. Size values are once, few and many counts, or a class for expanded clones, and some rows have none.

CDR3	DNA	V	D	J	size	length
CASSQDPGIVTEAFF	TGTGCCAGCAGCCAAGATCCAGGGATTGTCACTGAAGCTTTCTTT	TRBV3-1/TRBV3-2	.	TRBJ1-1	.	15
CASNLLAAEETQYF	TGTGCCAGCAACTTACTAGCGGCCGAAGAGACCCAGTACTTC	TRBV28	TRBD2	TRBJ2-5	.	14
CASSVAGGQETQYF	TGCGCCAGCAGCGTAGCGGGAGGCCAAGAGACCCAGTACTTC	TRBV10-1	TRBD2	TRBJ2-5	.	14
CASSPQGLAGSKQFF	TGTGCCAGCAGCCCTCAGGGACTAGCGGGATCCAAGCAGTTCTTC	TRBV9	TRBD2	TRBJ2-1	.	15
CASSLVRIFVGGLGELFF	TGTGCCAGCAGCTTAGTCAGGATCTTCGTAGGGGGCCTCGGGGAGCTGTTTTTT	TRBV7-9	TRBD1	TRBJ2-2	.	18
CASGPGLAGGEQYF	TGTGCCAGTGGCCCGGGACTAGCGGGGGGCGAGCAGTACTTC	TRBV19	TRBD2	TRBJ2-7	.	14
CASSLARERETQYF	TGTGCCAGCAGCTTAGCGCGGGAGCGTGAGACCCAGTACTTC	TRBV7-6	TRBD2	TRBJ2-5	.	14
CASGLISAGTNEKLFF	TGTGCTAGTGGTTTAATTTCGGCAGGAACTAATGAAAAACTGTTTTTT	TRBV12-5	.	TRBJ1-4	.	16
CASSFGSGIIAGELFF	TGTGCCAGCAGCTTCGGGAGCGGGATTATCGCCGGGGAGCTGTTTTTT	TRBV13	TRBD2	TRBJ2-2	.	16
CASSLAGSSGNTIYF	TGTGCCAGCAGCTTGGCCGGGAGCTCTGGAAACACCATATATTTT	TRBV5-6	.	TRBJ1-3	.	15
CASSLALVRTPSYEQYF	TGTGCCAGCAGCTTAGCACTAGTAAGAACCCCATCCTACGAGCAGTACTTC	TRBV11-2	.	TRBJ2-7	.	17
CASSETPIVRETQYF	TGTGCCAGCAGTGAAACCCCTATAGTTCGGGAGACCCAGTACTTC	TRBV6-1	.	TRBJ2-5	.	15
CASSSRGSGRGYNEQFF	TGTGCCAGCAGCTCCAGGGGAAGCGGGAGGGGGTACAATGAGCAGTTCTTC	TRBV7-9	TRBD2	TRBJ2-1	many	17
CASSLGGGYTDTQYF	TGTGCCAGCAGCTTGGGAGGGGGATACACAGATACGCAGTATTTT	TRBV5-5	.	TRBJ2-3	once	15
CASSQGPGQGAGWPLHF	TGTGCCAGCAGCCAAGGTCCGGGACAGGGGGCAGGTTGGCCCCTCCACTTT	TRBV4-2	TRBD1	TRBJ1-6	.	17
CASSYRQGGDYGYTF	TGTGCCAGCAGTTACAGGCAGGGCGGCGACTATGGCTACACCTTC	TRBV6-5	.	TRBJ1-2	.	15
CASSPDRSSYEQYF	TGTGCCAGCAGCCCAGACAGGAGCTCCTACGAGCAGTACTTC	TRBV7-9	.	TRBJ2-7	few	14
CASSPGTPYEQYF	TGTGCCAGCAGTCCGGGAACTCCCTACGAGCAGTACTTC	TRBV7-9	.	TRBJ2-7	.	13
CASSPGTPYSNQPQHF	TGTGCCAGCTCACCAGGGACACCGTATAGCAATCAGCCCCAGCATTTT	TRBV18	.	TRBJ1-5	.	16
CASSLGGPGTLYEQYF	TGTGCCAGCAGCTTGGGGGGGCCAGGGACCCTCTACGAGCAGTACTTC	TRBV5-4	.	TRBJ2-7	.	16
CASSQDSGGSNEQYF	TGTGCCAGCAGCCAAGATTCGGGGGGCTCGAACGAGCAGTACTTC	TRBV3-1/TRBV3-2	.	TRBJ2-7	.	15
CASSPPGGQGLSGYGYTF	TGTGCCAGCTCACCACCTGGGGGACAGGGGTTATCGGGCTATGGCTACACCTTC	TRBV18	TRBD1	TRBJ1-2	.	18
CASSIVSGGPGLASNEQFF	TGTGCCAGTAGTATAGTTTCGGGGGGCCCGGGACTAGCGAGCAATGAGCAGTTCTTC	TRBV19	TRBD2	TRBJ2-1	once	19
CASSISPLVGANTEAFF	TGTGCCAGTAGTATCAGTCCCCTCGTGGGGGCGAACACTGAAGCTTTCTTT	TRBV19	.	TRBJ1-1	.	17
CASSFFRTGLAGAPWNEQFF	TGTGCCAGCAGCTTCTTCCGGACGGGACTAGCGGGGGCCCCTTGGAATGAGCAGTTCTTC	TRBV7-3	TRBD2	TRBJ2-1	.	20
CASSRGPGQSYEQYF	TGTGCCAGCAGCCGCGGGCCGGGACAGAGTTACGAGCAGTACTTC	TRBV5-5	TRBD1	TRBJ2-7	.	15
CASSQKEGLAGWTQYF	TGCGCCAGCAGCCAAAAAGAGGGACTAGCGGGGTGGACCCAGTACTTC	TRBV4-1	TRBD2	TRBJ2-5	.	16
CASSRGLYGYTF	TGTGCCAGCAGCCGGGGACTATATGGCTACACCTTC	TRBV12-3/TRBV12-4	.	TRBJ1-2	.	12
CAWSVLGARETQYF	TGTGCCTGGAGTGTTTTGGGAGCCAGGGAGACCCAGTACTTC	TRBV30	.	TRBJ2-5	.	14
CASRPTSGTYNEQFF	TGTGCCAGCAGACCCACTAGCGGTACCTACAATGAGCAGTTCTTC	TRBV3-1/TRBV3-2	TRBD2	TRBJ2-1	.	15
CASSTPTPGTGVAEQYF	TGTGCCAGCAGTACACCGACCCCCGGGACAGGGGTTGCCGAGCAGTACTTC	TRBV28	TRBD1	TRBJ2-7	.	17
CASGSSGGRYNEQFF	TGCGCCAGCGGTAGTAGCGGGGGGCGATACAATGAGCAGTTCTTC	TRBV5-1	TRBD2	TRBJ2-1	.	15
CASRTGTGGEEQYF	TGTGCCAGCAGGACCGGGACAGGGGGGGAGGAGCAGTACTTC	TRBV6-5	TRBD1	TRBJ2-7	.	14
CASSLRQGASGGGYTF	TGCGCCAGCAGCTTGAGACAGGGGGCCTCCGGGGGTGGCTACACCTTC	TRBV5-1	TRBD1	TRBJ1-2	once	16
CASSHGTSGGRGRQYF	TGTGCCAGCAGCCATGGGACTAGCGGGGGGCGAGGTCGGCAGTATTTT	TRBV3-1/TRBV3-2	TRBD2	TRBJ2-3	.	16
CASSLGSGEFF	TGTGCCAGCAGCTTGGGGTCAGGGGAGTTCTTC	TRBV5-4	.	TRBJ2-1	.	11
CSAALAGGNSYEQYF	TGCAGCGCCGCACTTGCAGGGGGCAACTCCTACGAGCAGTACTTC	TRBV29-1	TRBD1	TRBJ2-7	.	15
CASSGDQEGWVLTF	TGTGCCAGTAGTGGGGACCAGGAGGGGTGGGTCCTGACTTTC	TRBV19	.	TRBJ2-6	once	14
CASKLSLLPVVANSHEQFF	TGTGCCAGCAAACTATCCCTCCTCCCGGTTGTGGCCAATTCACATGAGCAGTTCTTC	TRBV27	.	TRBJ2-1	.	19
CASSQERGSSYEQYF	TGTGCCAGCAGTCAGGAGCGGGGGAGCTCCTACGAGCAGTACTTC	TRBV2	TRBD2	TRBJ2-7	.	15
CASSFPGTSFNEQYF	TGTGCCAGCAGCTTCCCCGGGACTAGTTTCAACGAGCAGTACTTC	TRBV11-2	TRBD2	TRBJ2-7	.	15